A selection of T cell receptor beta chains follows, all from one sample in a study of blood T cell repertoires in COVID-19. Assay used: immunoSEQ multiplex PCR; TCRdb lists only in-frame clones, some missing. This sample has some 70,000 clones, with less than 75% found just once. Source material: peripheral blood. These receptors all come from a man between 60 and 70 years old with acute or convalescent COVID-19. Each CDR3 is given with its conserved first and last residue. D genes are given only for firm matches. Rows may omit the clone size; those that give it use once, few, many or a size class.

J gene | D gene | V gene | clone size | CDR3 DNA | CDR3 protein
TRBJ2-5 | TRBD1 | TRBV2 | NA | TGTGCCAGCAGAGCGGGACAGGGGAGGACCCAGTACTTC | CASRAGQGRTQYF
TRBJ1-2 | TRBD1 | TRBV20-1 | NA | TGCAGTGCTAGTGACAGGGGGGACTATGGCTACACCTTC | CSASDRGDYGYTF
TRBJ1-2 | NA | TRBV24-1 | NA | TGTGCCACCAGTGAGGATACAGGGAGTGTGGATGGCTACACCTTC | CATSEDTGSVDGYTF
TRBJ1-5 | TRBD1 | TRBV5-3 | NA | TGTGCCAGAAGCTCCATAAAGGGACAGGGGGTCAATCAGCCCCAGCATTTT | CARSSIKGQGVNQPQHF
TRBJ2-5 | NA | TRBV12-5 | once | TGTGCTAGTGGTTTGAATTCGGGGCAAGAGACCCAGTACTTC | CASGLNSGQETQYF
TRBJ2-1 | TRBD2 | TRBV7-2 | NA | TGTGCCAGCAGCTTCATTTTAGCGGGGACCAATGAGCAGTTCTTC | CASSFILAGTNEQFF
TRBJ2-3 | NA | TRBV12-3/TRBV12-4 | NA | TGTGCCAGCAGCCCGGGGGATACGCAGTATTTT | CASSPGDTQYF
TRBJ1-2 | NA | TRBV19 | NA | TGTGCCAGTAGTATCGGGGGGGGCTACACCTTC | CASSIGGGYTF
TRBJ2-3 | TRBD2 | TRBV24-1 | few | TGTGCCACCAGTGATCATCTAGCGGGAGATAGCACAGATACGCAGTATTTT | CATSDHLAGDSTDTQYF
TRBJ2-1 | NA | TRBV7-9 | NA | TGTGCCAGCAGCGCTTCAGAGGGCGGTGAGCAGTTCTTC | CASSASEGGEQFF
TRBJ2-5 | TRBD2 | TRBV6-5 | few | TGTGCCAGCAGTAGATCGGGAGGAGAGACCCAGTACTTC | CASSRSGGETQYF
TRBJ2-5 | TRBD2 | TRBV5-1 | few | TGCGCCAGCAGCTTGGTAGCGGGGAGCGGAGAGACCCAGTACTTC | CASSLVAGSGETQYF
TRBJ2-3 | NA | TRBV10-2 | NA | TGCGCCAGCAGTGAACGAGGGGATACGCAGTATTTT | CASSERGDTQYF
TRBJ2-7 | NA | TRBV7-3 | NA | TGTGCCAGCAGCTCCGGACCTCTCAGGGGCGAGCAGTACTTC | CASSSGPLRGEQYF
TRBJ2-5 | TRBD2 | TRBV7-9 | NA | TGTGCCAGCAGCCCCGCCCCGGTTGGGACTAGGACTGAGACCCAGTACTTC | CASSPAPVGTRTETQYF